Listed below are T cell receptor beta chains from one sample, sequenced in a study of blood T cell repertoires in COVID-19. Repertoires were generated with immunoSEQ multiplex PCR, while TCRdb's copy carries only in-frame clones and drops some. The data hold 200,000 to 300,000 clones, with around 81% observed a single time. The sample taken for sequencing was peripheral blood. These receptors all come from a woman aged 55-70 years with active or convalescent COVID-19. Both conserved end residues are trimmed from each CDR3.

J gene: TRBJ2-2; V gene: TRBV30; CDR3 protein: AWTGLAGNTGELF
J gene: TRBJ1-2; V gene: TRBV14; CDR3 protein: ASSPWDSSGYT
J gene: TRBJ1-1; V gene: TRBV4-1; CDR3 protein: ASSQVRGPRGTEAF
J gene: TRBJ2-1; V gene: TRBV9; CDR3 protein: ASSVLDTGTSRDEQF
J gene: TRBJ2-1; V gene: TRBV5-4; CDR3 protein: ASSFRSGGYNEQF
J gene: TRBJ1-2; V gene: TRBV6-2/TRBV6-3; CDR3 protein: ASSGPGQGAYGYT
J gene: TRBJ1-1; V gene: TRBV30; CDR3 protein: AWAQGRNTEAF
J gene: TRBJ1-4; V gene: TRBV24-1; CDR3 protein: ATSDPGGEKLF
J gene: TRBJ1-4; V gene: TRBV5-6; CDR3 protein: ASSITGAANEKLF
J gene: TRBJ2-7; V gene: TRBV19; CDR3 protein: ASSIGVLYEQY
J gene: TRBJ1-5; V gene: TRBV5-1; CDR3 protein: ASSVAGGNQPQH
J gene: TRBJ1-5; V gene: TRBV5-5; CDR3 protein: ASSLAYTGSNQPQH